This T cell receptor beta chain appears in the sequencing data of a study of blood T cell repertoires in COVID-19. Overall study: Acute-phase and convalescent COVID-19 samples originated in the United States, Italy and Spain. In each case, the material was cDNA or gDNA derived from T cells, B-cell-depleted T cells, or PBMCs.

This CDR3 contains 14 residues. Germline V gives CDR1 SNHLY, CDR2 FYNNEI. Trimming at V came to 7 bases and at J to 5 bases, leaving 8 bases not matched to a gene. In this sample, this clone turned up a few times. In the study's own analysis: Amplification of reference gene primers was used by the study to estimate nucleated cell counts. Produced via immunoSEQ multiplex PCR; TCRdb's table is partial and in-frame only. D and trimming come from the DNA, and the V and J calls and clone size come from that table. The sample has 40,000 to 65,000 clones; roughly 88% are singletons. The sample comprised peripheral blood. The sequence was obtained from a man aged 80 or over with acute or convalescent COVID-19. The V and J genes are TRBV2 and TRBJ1-2; TRBD1 matches at 9 bases. The CDR3 nucleotides are TGTGCCAGCACCACAGAGACAGGGGGTTATGGCTACACCTTC. Translated, it gives CASTTETGGYGYTF.